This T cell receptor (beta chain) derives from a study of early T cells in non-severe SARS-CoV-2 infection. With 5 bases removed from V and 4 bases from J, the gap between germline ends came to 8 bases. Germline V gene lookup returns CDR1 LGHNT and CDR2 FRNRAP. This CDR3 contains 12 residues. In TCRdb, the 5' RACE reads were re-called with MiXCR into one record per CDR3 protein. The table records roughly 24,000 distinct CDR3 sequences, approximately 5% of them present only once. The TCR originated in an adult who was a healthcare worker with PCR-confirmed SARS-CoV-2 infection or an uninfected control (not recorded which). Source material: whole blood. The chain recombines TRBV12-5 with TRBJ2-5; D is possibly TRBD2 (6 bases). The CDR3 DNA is TGTGCTAGTGGTACGGAGGGAGAGACCCAGTACTTC. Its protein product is CASGTEGETQYF.